The 22 T cell receptor beta chains in this list originate from one sample, sequenced in a study of lymphopenia after photon versus proton radiotherapy. Profiled with immunoSEQ multiplex PCR; TCRdb holds only in-frame clones, not every one. This sample has 55,000 to 70,000 clones; 87% occur once, and the top ten carry 11%. The material was peripheral blood, obtained from a patient treated with proton-based radiotherapy. Receptors originate from a man older than 75 with esophageal cancer.

The chain has TRBV6-1 and TRBJ2-3, with a possible D match to TRBD2 (6 bases). Trimming took off 3 bases at V and 2 bases at J, with 12 bases between the two ends. From germline, CDR1 is MNHNS and CDR2 SASEGT. The CDR3 runs to 15 residues. CDR3: CASSEGLYYTDTQYF. In DNA, the CDR3 is TGTGCCAGCAGTGAGGGACTTTACTACACAGATACGCAGTATTTT.

The gene calls are TRBV6-1 and TRBJ2-3; D ambiguous. The CDR3 has 15 amino acids. V lost 4 bases, J lost 2 bases, and 13 bases lay in between. Germline V gene lookup returns CDR1 MNHNS and CDR2 SASEGT. As DNA, the CDR3 is TGTGCCAGCAGTGGGCAGCTTCTAAACACAGATACGCAGTATTTT. This encodes CASSGQLLNTDTQYF.

The rearrangement uses TRBV7-3 and TRBJ1-1, with TRBD1 matching 7 bases. The CDR3 length is 15 residues. J gave up 0 bases and V 5 bases, and 6 bases lay outside the gene matches. CDR1 and CDR2 from the germline V gene are SGHTA and FQGTGA. The CDR3 DNA is TGTGCCAGCAGCCGTGAGGGGGCCATGAACACTGAAGCTTTCTTT. Its protein is CASSREGAMNTEAFF.

Here the CDR3 reads CAWSEGGANVLTF. Written as DNA, the CDR3 is TGTGCCTGGAGTGAAGGTGGGGCCAACGTCCTGACTTTC. The chain combines TRBV30 with TRBJ2-6; no definite D call. V was shortened by 1 base and J by 3 bases, with 4 bases between the two germline ends. The V gene's germline CDR1 is GTSNPN and CDR2 SVGIG (reference sequence). The CDR3 spans 13 residues.

This clone was detected a few times. The chain has TRBV4-1 and TRBJ1-5; the D gene is possibly TRBD1 (5 bases). The CDR3 contains 16 residues. The germline V and J ends were trimmed by 4 bases and 3 bases, with 16 bases remaining between them. Per the germline V gene, CDR1 is MGHRA and CDR2 is YSYEKL. The CDR3 bases are TGCGCCAGCAGCCGACCAGGGTCCCTTAACAATCAGCCCCAGCATTTT. It is translated as CASSRPGSLNNQPQHF.

This clone was seen a few times. This chain links TRBV14 with TRBJ1-6, with 7 positions matching TRBD1. V dropped 6 bases and J dropped 7; count of bases not matched to a gene: 9. Germline loops: CDR1 SGHDN, CDR2 FVKESK. This CDR3 comprises 15 residues. CDR3 nucleotides: TGTGCCAGCAGAAAGAGGGACAGCGGCAATTCACCCCTCCACTTT. It specifies CASRKRDSGNSPLHF.

The rearrangement uses TRBV7-9 and TRBJ2-3, with 7 positions matching TRBD1. Trimming removed 1 base from V and 3 bases from J; junction bases left unmatched: 7. The CDR3 totals 16 residues. Germline CDR1 SEHNR, CDR2 FQNEAQ (reference sequence). The CDR3 DNA sequence: TGTGCCAGCAGCTTAGTGTCGACAGGGTTTACAGATACGCAGTATTTT. It translates to CASSLVSTGFTDTQYF.

V and J are TRBV27 and TRBJ1-1; D unresolved. The CDR3 runs 13 residues. Trimming cost V 4 bases and J 10 bases, with 16 bases left between them. The germline CDR1 and CDR2 sequences are MNHEY and SMNVEV (reference sequence). CDR3 region: CASSSQDGFGAFF. As DNA, the CDR3 is TGTGCCAGCAGTTCCCAGGATGGTTTTGGAGCTTTCTTT.

The chain employs TRBV27 and TRBJ2-1; D perhaps matches TRBD2 (7 bases). The V end was cut by 5 bases, the J end by 0 bases, with 11 bases between. Germline V gene data show CDR1 as MNHEY and CDR2 as SMNVEV (reference sequence). The CDR3 length is 15 residues. CDR3 sequence (DNA): TGTGCCAGCAGTAGGGGGGGAGGCTCCTACAATGAGCAGTTCTTC. It is translated as CASSRGGGSYNEQFF.

The chain links TRBV12-5 to TRBJ1-3; D remains unclear. This CDR3 comprises 13 residues. Trimming stripped 5 bases from V and 2 bases from J, with 7 bases between. Germline V gene data show CDR1 as LGHNT and CDR2 as FRNRAP. CDR3: CASGRTAGNTIYF. CDR3 in DNA: TGTGCTAGTGGTAGGACTGCTGGAAACACCATATATTTT. The full variable domain, completed using reference TRBV12-5 and TRBJ1-3, is DARVTQTPRHKVTEMGQEVTMRCQPILGHNTVFWYRQTMMQGLELLAYFRNRAPLDDSGMPKDRFSAEMPDATLATLKIQPSEPRDSAVYFCASGRTAGNTIYFGEGSWLTVV.

This clone showed up just a few times. The gene calls are TRBV6-6 and TRBJ2-7, with D unclear. V lost 6 bases and J lost 3, with 15 bases in between. Germline loops: CDR1 MNHNY, CDR2 SVGAGI (reference sequence). The CDR3 runs to 14 residues. In DNA, the CDR3 is TGTGCCAGCAGCTACGCCCCAGGCTACTACGAGCAGTACTTC. This translates into CASSYAPGYYEQYF.

This clone was seen just once. The rearrangement uses TRBV19 and TRBJ1-1; weak D call: TRBD1 (5 bases). CDR3 length: 16 amino acids. Germline V lookup: CDR1 LNHDA, CDR2 SQIVND (reference sequence). Deletions cut 8 bases from V and 4 bases from J, with 23 bases between. The CDR3 DNA is TGTGCCAGTCTACCGTTCCCCCGGCAGGGATCCACTGAAGCTTTCTTT. Amino acid sequence: CASLPFPRQGSTEAFF.

This clone showed up just once. The rearrangement links TRBV29-1 to TRBJ2-3; maybe TRBD1 (6 bases). The CDR3 loop spans 15 amino acids. The germline V gene encodes CDR1 SQVTM and CDR2 ANQGSEA. The V end lost 4 bases, the J end lost 1 base, and 15 bases lay between the germline ends. The CDR3 DNA follows: TGCAGCGTTGCCCGGCAGGGGATGGGCACAGATACGCAGTATTTT. Translated: CSVARQGMGTDTQYF.

The V gene is TRBV7-6, the J gene TRBJ2-2; tentatively, D is TRBD2 (6 bases). The length of the CDR3 is 14 residues. Germline CDR1 reads SGHVS; CDR2 reads FNYEAQ. V was cut by 5 bases and J by 6 bases, with 13 bases left in between. The CDR3 bases are TGTGCCAGCAGCCCCCGCGGGGCGGCCGGGGAGCTGTTTTTT. Amino acids: CASSPRGAAGELFF.

The chain links TRBV7-6 to TRBJ2-3, with unresolved D. This CDR3 comprises 14 residues. V shed 1 base and J shed 1 base, with 6 bases lying between them. Germline CDR1 SGHVS, CDR2 FNYEAQ. CDR3: CASSLVGGTDTQYF. Here the CDR3 DNA reads TGTGCCAGCAGCTTAGTAGGCGGCACAGATACGCAGTATTTT.

This clone was detected once. The V call is TRBV4-3, the J call TRBJ2-3; a possible D gene is TRBD2 (7 bases). The ends were cut back, 3 bases at V and 0 bases at J, with 19 bases in the middle. Germline CDR1 LGHNA, CDR2 YSLEER. The CDR3 runs to 18 residues. Here the CDR3 DNA reads TGCGCCAGCAGCCAGAAGTGGGTTGCGGGGGCTAGCACAGATACGCAGTATTTT. Translated: CASSQKWVAGASTDTQYF.

As regards this clone: Compared with germline, one end of the junction differs, possibly owing to a read error. This chain uses TRBV7-7 with TRBJ2-1, with D possibly matching TRBD1 (5 bases). The CDR3 has 15 residues. The germline V gene encodes CDR1 SSHAT and CDR2 FNYEAQ (reference sequence). The CDR3 DNA reads as TGTGCTAGCAGCTTGGGCAGGGCCGGGCTCAATGAGCAGTTCTTC. Its translation is CASSLGRAGLNEQFF. Using reference TRBV7-7 and TRBJ2-1 for the parts outside the CDR3, the full variable domain is GAGVSQSPRYKVTKRGQDVTLRCDPISSHATLYWYQQALGQGPEFLTYFNYEAQPDKSGLPSDRFSAERPEGSISTLTIQRTEQRDSAMYRCASSLGRAGLNEQFFGPGTRLTVL.

In this sample, this clone turned up a few times. J is TRBJ2-7 and V is TRBV7-9; a possible D gene is TRBD2 (5 bases). The CDR3 consists of 15 residues. Germline V CDR1 and CDR2: SEHNR, FQNEAQ (reference sequence). Trimming stripped 2 bases from V and 6 bases from J, with 17 bases between. This CDR3 is CASSLSGNPSREQYF. Written as DNA, the CDR3 is TGTGCCAGCAGCTTAAGCGGCAATCCCTCCCGCGAGCAGTACTTC.

This chain joins TRBV5-6 and TRBJ1-4; weak D call: TRBD1 (5 bases). Trimming cost V 2 bases and J 8 bases, with 16 bases left between them. Looked up from germline, CDR1 is SGHDT and CDR2 is YYEEEE. This CDR3 spans 15 amino acids. This CDR3 reads CASSFKAGTAEKLFF. CDR3 nucleotides: TGTGCCAGCAGCTTTAAGGCGGGGACGGCCGAAAAACTGTTTTTT.

The V and J genes are TRBV5-4 and TRBJ2-1, with a possible D match to TRBD2 (6 bases). Germline CDR1 is SGHNT and CDR2 is YYREEE (reference sequence). The CDR3 extends over 16 amino acids. V gave up 0 bases and J gave up 0 bases, with 10 bases separating them. The DNA for the CDR3 is TGTGCCAGCAGCTTGGACGGGAGTAACTCCTACAATGAGCAGTTCTTC. Protein product: CASSLDGSNSYNEQFF. The complete variable domain, with remaining parts taken from reference TRBV5-4 and TRBJ2-1, reads ETGVTQSPTHLIKTRGQQVTLRCSSQSGHNTVSWYQQALGQGPQFIFQYYREEENGRGNFPPRFSGLQFPNYSSELNVNALELDDSALYLCASSLDGSNSYNEQFFGPGTRLTVL.

The gene calls are TRBV6-6 and TRBJ2-1, with D perhaps matching TRBD1 (7 bases). The CDR3 extends over 12 amino acids. The germline V and J ends were trimmed by 7 bases and 7 bases, with 11 bases remaining between them. Germline assignment: CDR1 MNHNY and CDR2 SVGAGI (reference sequence). Here the CDR3 reads CASTQGGNEQFF. CDR3 nucleotides: TGTGCCAGCACCCAGGGGGGAAATGAGCAGTTCTTC.

CDR3 protein: CASSLRAGKAGELFF. CDR3 bases: TGTGCCAGCAGCTTGCGCGCCGGGAAAGCCGGGGAGCTGTTTTTT. The V call is TRBV5-4, the J call TRBJ2-2; TRBD2 might be the D (5 bases). Germline values: CDR1 SGHNT, CDR2 YYREEE (reference sequence). The CDR3 is 15 residues long. The V end was cut by 1 base, the J end by 6 bases, with 13 bases between.